Here is one TCR beta chain with its context. These data belong to a study of cytomegalovirus exposure and HLA in healthy donors. PCR primers comprised 60 Vbeta and 13 Jbeta primers. The method was immunoSEQ multiplex PCR; TCRdb's version includes in-frame clones alone and lacks a portion of them. The sample yields approximately 160,000 clones, 82% seen once. Germline V gene sequence: CDR1 MDHEN, CDR2 SYDVKM. V lost 6 bases and J lost 1, with 3 bases in between. This CDR3 spans 11 amino acids. The sample was PBMCs. This clonotype was sampled from a girl between 5 and 17 years old in good health and CMV-seropositive. This chain links TRBV28 with TRBJ1-2; no reliable D call. In DNA form, the CDR3 reads TGTGCCAGCAGGTATAACTATGGCTACACCTTC. Amino acids: CASRYNYGYTF.